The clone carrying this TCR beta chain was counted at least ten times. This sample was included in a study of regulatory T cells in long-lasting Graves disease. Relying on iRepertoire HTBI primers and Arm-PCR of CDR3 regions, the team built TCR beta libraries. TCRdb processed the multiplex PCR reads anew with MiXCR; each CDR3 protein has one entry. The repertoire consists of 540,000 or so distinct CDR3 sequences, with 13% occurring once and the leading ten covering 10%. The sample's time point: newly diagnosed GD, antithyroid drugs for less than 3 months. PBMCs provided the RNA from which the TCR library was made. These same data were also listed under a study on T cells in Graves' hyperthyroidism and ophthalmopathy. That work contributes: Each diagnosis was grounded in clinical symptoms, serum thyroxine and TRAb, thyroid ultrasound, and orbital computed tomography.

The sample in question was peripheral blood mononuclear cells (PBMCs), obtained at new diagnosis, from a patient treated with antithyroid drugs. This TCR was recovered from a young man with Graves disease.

The CDR3 spells CASSFGETEAFF. The CDR3 DNA is TGTGCCAGCTCTTTCGGGGAGACTGAAGCTTTCTTT. The V and J genes are TRBV18 and TRBJ1-1; D is ambiguous. V lost 6 bases, J lost 5 bases, and 10 bases lay in between. From germline, CDR1 is KGHSH and CDR2 LQKENI. CDR3 size: 12 residues.